Included here is one T cell receptor beta chain sequence, with context. Its cognate antigen is unknown. The data are from a study of somatic mutations in cytotoxic T cells in rheumatoid arthritis. Study as a whole: No treatment had yet been given when patient blood (approximately 29 ml EDTA) was drawn, right after diagnosis. Sorting by flow gave nearly 100% purity for some V beta antibody-stained T-cell populations, including V beta1+ cells sequenced for TCRB. Study results and limitations: The antigen targets of the expanded CD8+ clones were unknown. It was found that CD8+ T-cell clonality in rheumatoid arthritis patients did not differ significantly from that in age-matched healthy controls.

Per the germline V gene, CDR1 is MNHEY and CDR2 is SVGAGI. The junction had 3 bases not matched to a gene; V was cut back by 5 bases and J by 1 base. The CDR3 has 15 amino acids. Only in-frame clones appear in the TCRdb table, and some are missing; sequencing was by immunoSEQ multiplex PCR. The table lists approximately 17,000 clones, about 83% of them singletons. The chain carries TRBV6-5 and TRBJ1-3; 9 bases map to TRBD1. Sequencing input: CD8+ T cells sorted from blood. This sequence originates from an adult with rheumatoid arthritis. CDR3 in amino acids: CASSAGQGSGNTIYF. The CDR3 DNA is TGTGCCAGCAGTGCCGGACAGGGGTCTGGAAACACCATATATTTT.